This passage covers 27 T cell receptor beta chains from one sample sequenced in a study of blood T cell repertoires in COVID-19. The assay was immunoSEQ multiplex PCR, and TCRdb's table has in-frame clones only and misses some. The repertoire holds tens of thousands of clones, around four fifths seen once, with over 10% in the top ten. The specimen sequenced was peripheral blood. Receptors originate from a human donor in a cohort sampled during active COVID-19.

CDR3 loop: CASSHPRLSIVNEKLFF. CDR3 nucleotide sequence: TGTGCCAGCAGCCACCCTCGATTGAGCATAGTGAATGAAAAACTGTTTTTT. The rearrangement links TRBV28 to TRBJ1-4, with D unclear. This CDR3 has 17 amino acids. Trimming stripped 6 bases from V and 5 bases from J, with 22 bases between. The germline V gene has CDR1 MDHEN and CDR2 SYDVKM. Filled out from reference TRBV28 and TRBJ1-4, the complete variable domain reads DVKVTQSSRYLVKRTGEKVFLECVQDMDHENMFWYRQDPGLGLRLIYFSYDVKMKEKGDIPEGYSVSREKKERFSLILESASTNQTSMYLCASSHPRLSIVNEKLFFGSGTQLSVL.

DNA for the CDR3: TGCGCCAGCAGCTTGGACGGACAGCAACTTCAGTACACTGAAGCTTTCTTT. This gives the protein CASSLDGQQLQYTEAFF. The chain employs TRBV5-1 and TRBJ1-1; D is perhaps TRBD1 (6 bases). The V end lost 0 bases, the J end lost 3 bases, and 18 bases lay between the germline ends. This CDR3 has 17 amino acids. The V gene's germline CDR1 is SGHRS and CDR2 YFSETQ.

The J gene is TRBJ1-1, the V gene TRBV5-6; the match to TRBD1 covers 7 bases. With 4 bases clipped from V and 7 bases from J, the junction kept 4 bases outside the gene matches. The CDR3 runs 12 residues. Germline values: CDR1 SGHDT, CDR2 YYEEEE. The CDR3, as DNA: TGTGCCAGCAGCGTATGGGACAGTGAAGCTTTCTTT. It yields the protein CASSVWDSEAFF.

The CDR3 nucleotides read TGTGCCAGCAGTTTGGGGGGCCAAGAGACCCAGTACTTC. This encodes CASSLGGQETQYF. This sequence joins TRBV6-5 and TRBJ2-5; possible D gene TRBD2, 6 bases. Trimming shortened V by 4 bases and J by 1 base, and 7 bases separated the two germline ends. This CDR3 is built from 13 residues. Germline V lookup: CDR1 MNHEY, CDR2 SVGAGI.

The V gene is TRBV2, the J gene TRBJ2-5, with 7 bases aligning to TRBD1. The CDR3 contains 14 residues. V was pared by 6 bases and J by 2 bases, with 6 bases of the junction left unmatched. The germline V gene has CDR1 SNHLY and CDR2 FYNNEI. In DNA, the CDR3 is TGTGCCAGCAGCGCGGTGACAGGGCAAGAGACCCAGTACTTC. It yields the protein CASSAVTGQETQYF. Together with reference TRBV2 and TRBJ2-5, the CDR3 gives the full variable domain: EPEVTQTPSHQVTQMGQEVILRCVPISNHLYFYWYRQILGQKVEFLVSFYNNEISEKSEIFDDQFSVERPDGSNFTLKIRSTKLEDSAMYFCASSAVTGQETQYFGPGTRLLVL.

This sequence joins TRBV28 and TRBJ2-3, with 10 nucleotides matching TRBD2. The J segment lost 5 bases and the V segment lost 6 bases, leaving 8 bases of the junction unmatched. The CDR3 sequence is 15 residues long. From germline, CDR1 is MDHEN and CDR2 SYDVKM. Here the CDR3 reads CASRPPGLALDTQYF. CDR3 DNA: TGTGCCAGCAGGCCCCCGGGACTAGCGTTAGATACGCAGTATTTT. The variable domain in full, with the rest retrieved from reference TRBV28 and TRBJ2-3, is DVKVTQSSRYLVKRTGEKVFLECVQDMDHENMFWYRQDPGLGLRLIYFSYDVKMKEKGDIPEGYSVSREKKERFSLILESASTNQTSMYLCASRPPGLALDTQYFGPGTRLTVL.

The rearrangement joins TRBV28 to TRBJ2-3, with unresolved D. V was pared by 10 bases and J by 2 bases, with 13 bases between. Germline-derived CDR1 and CDR2 are MDHEN and SYDVKM. The CDR3 consists of 13 residues. This CDR3 is CATQVISTDTQYF. The CDR3 DNA follows: TGTGCCACCCAGGTCATTTCCACAGATACGCAGTATTTT.

The gene calls are TRBV19 and TRBJ1-2; D is possibly TRBD1 (5 bases). V shed 4 bases and J shed 4 bases, with 10 bases lying between them. Per the germline V gene, CDR1 is LNHDA and CDR2 is SQIVND (reference sequence). CDR3 length equals 13 residues. The CDR3 DNA follows: TGTGCCAGTAGTACAGGGAGGATCTATGGCTACACCTTC. Its protein product is CASSTGRIYGYTF.

The V call is TRBV24-1, the J call TRBJ1-1, with D hard to call. Trimming pared 8 bases from V and 2 bases from J, leaving 11 bases between. In germline, CDR1 is KGHDR, CDR2 SFDVKD. CDR3 length equals 13 residues. The CDR3 bases are TGTGCCACCATGCGAAAAGAAAACACTGAAGCTTTCTTT. It translates to CATMRKENTEAFF.

The rearrangement joins TRBV2 to TRBJ2-5; TRBD1 matches 7 bases. Germline-derived CDR1 and CDR2 are SNHLY and FYNNEI. The CDR3 is made up of 13 amino acids. The J segment lost 3 bases and the V segment lost 6 bases, leaving 4 bases of the junction unmatched. The CDR3 DNA is TGTGCCAGCAGCAACGACAGGGAAGAGACCCAGTACTTC. Its translation: CASSNDREETQYF.

This rearrangement joins TRBV7-9 to TRBJ2-2, with D possibly TRBD1 on 6 matching bases. The CDR3 covers 15 residues. Germline assignment: CDR1 SEHNR and CDR2 FQNEAQ (reference sequence). V was shortened by 11 bases and J by 2 bases, with 18 bases between the two germline ends. CDR3 bases: TGTGCCGAGGTTCGTGGACAGCCAAACACCGGGGAGCTGTTTTTT. Protein sequence: CAEVRGQPNTGELFF.

This clone has just a few counts. The genes are TRBV28 and TRBJ1-3; the D gene is possibly TRBD1 (5 bases). The germline CDR1 and CDR2 sequences are MDHEN and SYDVKM. The CDR3 runs to 16 residues. V was shortened by 4 bases and J by 0 bases, with 13 bases between the two germline ends. Written as DNA, the CDR3 is TGTGCCAGCAGTTCCCCTCAGGGATCCTCTGGAAACACCATATATTTT. Amino acids: CASSSPQGSSGNTIYF.

The chain joins TRBV7-6 to TRBJ2-3; 12 bases line up with TRBD2. The CDR3 length is 16 residues. Germline-derived CDR1 and CDR2 are SGHVS and FNYEAQ. The J segment lost 5 bases and the V segment lost 5 bases, leaving 8 bases of the junction unmatched. The DNA for the CDR3 is TGTGCCAGCAGCCTCAAGACTAGCGGGAGAGGAGATACGCAGTATTTT. Encoded protein: CASSLKTSGRGDTQYF.

CDR3 sequence (DNA): TGTGCCATCAGTGAGGCACGGACTAGCGGGAGAGGATCCTACAATGAGCAGTTCTTC. Amino acid sequence: CAISEARTSGRGSYNEQFF. V usage is TRBV10-3 and J usage is TRBJ2-1; 13 bases are shared with TRBD2. V lost 2 bases and J lost 1; bases outside the gene matches: 8. The CDR3 is 19 amino acids. Looked up from germline, CDR1 is ENHRY and CDR2 is SYGVKD.

V gene TRBV19 combines with J gene TRBJ2-7, with TRBD1 identical over 9 bases. The germline V gene has CDR1 LNHDA and CDR2 SQIVND (reference sequence). CDR3 length: 14 amino acids. The J segment lost 3 bases and the V segment lost 6 bases, leaving 6 bases of the junction unmatched. The CDR3 DNA sequence: TGTGCCAGTAGGCCGGGACAGGGCATCTACGAGCAGTACTTC. Residues: CASRPGQGIYEQYF.

The sample holds one count of this clone. The gene calls are TRBV4-1 and TRBJ2-5; D is perhaps TRBD1 (8 bases). The CDR3 runs to 14 residues. Trimming removed 1 base from V and 5 bases from J, with 11 bases in between. From germline, CDR1 is MGHRA and CDR2 YSYEKL. CDR3 bases: TGCGCCAGCAGCCAAGCACAGGGGGGGGAGACCCAGTACTTC. Translating it yields CASSQAQGGETQYF.

The V gene is TRBV5-1, the J gene TRBJ2-7; 8 bases line up with TRBD1. The V segment lost 2 bases and the J segment 2 bases; nucleotides outside the gene matches: 0. Germline CDR1 and CDR2: SGHRS and YFSETQ. CDR3 length: 13 residues. The CDR3 here is CASSLQGAYEQYF. The CDR3 nucleotides read TGCGCCAGCAGCTTACAGGGGGCCTACGAGCAGTACTTC.

V is TRBV2 and J is TRBJ1-5, with a tentative D call TRBD1 (5 bases). Germline loops: CDR1 SNHLY, CDR2 FYNNEI. This CDR3 has 13 amino acids. Between the trimmed V and J ends, which lost 6 bases and 11 bases, there was a span of 17 bases. The CDR3 protein is CASSGDSRMAQHF. The DNA for the CDR3 is TGTGCCAGCAGCGGAGACAGCCGTATGGCCCAGCATTTT. The entire variable domain, with the rest obtained from reference TRBV2 and TRBJ1-5, is as follows: EPEVTQTPSHQVTQMGQEVILRCVPISNHLYFYWYRQILGQKVEFLVSFYNNEISEKSEIFDDQFSVERPDGSNFTLKIRSTKLEDSAMYFCASSGDSRMAQHFGDGTRLSIL.

The V gene is TRBV12-3 or TRBV12-4, the J gene TRBJ2-1; the match to TRBD2 covers 8 bases. The CDR3 covers 13 residues. Losses at the gene ends were 6 bases for V and 6 bases for J; bases not matched to a gene: 4. The chain's CDR3 is CASSLGTSNEQFF. As DNA, the CDR3 is TGTGCCAGCAGCCTCGGGACTAGCAATGAGCAGTTCTTC.

In its sample, this clone was seen once. The chain uses TRBV7-2 and TRBJ1-6, with D possibly matching TRBD1 (5 bases). From germline, CDR1 is SGHTA and CDR2 FQGNSA. V lost 3 bases, J lost 8 bases, and 8 bases lay in between. The CDR3 has 13 amino acids. CDR3 protein: CASSFTQDSPLHF. CDR3 DNA sequence: TGTGCCAGCAGCTTCACACAGGATTCACCCCTCCACTTT.

V gene TRBV4-2 combines with J gene TRBJ2-2; the match to TRBD2 covers 7 bases. The germline gives CDR1 LGHNA, CDR2 YNFKEQ. V dropped 0 bases and J dropped 1; count of bases not matched to a gene: 2. The CDR3 is 16 amino acids. Here the CDR3 DNA reads TGTGCCAGCAGCCAAGAGATAGCGGGGAACACCGGGGAGCTGTTTTTT. Residues: CASSQEIAGNTGELFF.

This clone was observed at least ten times. The J gene is TRBJ1-3, the V gene TRBV27; D call uncertain. Trimming left V 0 bases short and J 0 bases short, with 9 bases between. In germline, CDR1 is MNHEY, CDR2 SMNVEV (reference sequence). The CDR3 sequence is 16 residues long. The CDR3 nucleotides are TGTGCCAGCAGTTTATCGGCCTCTTACTCTGGAAACACCATATATTTT. Translation gives CASSLSASYSGNTIYF.

The chain recombines TRBV19 with TRBJ2-7, with 11 bases aligning to TRBD2. The V segment lost 6 bases and the J segment 2 bases; nucleotides outside the gene matches: 3. The CDR3 spans 14 residues. The germline gives CDR1 LNHDA, CDR2 SQIVND (reference sequence). The CDR3 DNA reads as TGTGCCAGTAGCCCGGGACTAGCGGCCTACGAGCAGTACTTC. Translation: CASSPGLAAYEQYF. Complete variable domain (other parts from reference TRBV19 and TRBJ2-7): DGGITQSPKYLFRKEGQNVTLSCEQNLNHDAMYWYRQDPGQGLRLIYYSQIVNDFQKGDIAEGYSVSREKKESFPLTVTSAQKNPTAFYLCASSPGLAAYEQYFGPGTRLTVT.

The rearrangement uses TRBV27 and TRBJ1-1; D gene ambiguous. The length of the CDR3 is 13 residues. Germline-derived CDR1 and CDR2 are MNHEY and SMNVEV (reference sequence). V was clipped by 8 bases and J by 4 bases, with 14 bases between them. The CDR3 sequence: CASLSREGTEAFF. Written as DNA, the CDR3 is TGTGCCAGCCTGTCCCGTGAGGGCACTGAAGCTTTCTTT.

The rearrangement joins TRBV3-1 (or the pseudogene TRBV3-2) to TRBJ2-5, with 9 positions matching TRBD1. V shed 0 bases, J shed 5 bases, and the junction held 10 bases outside the gene matches. CDR1 is LGHDT, CDR2 YNNKEL, per germline (reference sequence). There are 17 residues in the CDR3. The CDR3 reads CASSQDWVGDRVETQYF. The CDR3 nucleotides are TGTGCCAGCAGCCAAGATTGGGTCGGGGACAGGGTTGAGACCCAGTACTTC.

This clone was observed a few times. The V call is TRBV18, the J call TRBJ2-1; 8 bases match TRBD1. V lost 0 bases to trimming and J lost 4 bases; unmatched junction nucleotides: 8. This CDR3 contains 17 residues. Looked up from germline, CDR1 is KGHSH and CDR2 is LQKENI. CDR3 coding DNA: TGTGCCAGCTCACCACCGGACAGGGCCCCACTATACAATGAGCAGTTCTTC. Amino acids: CASSPPDRAPLYNEQFF.

This chain joins TRBV3-1 (or the pseudogene TRBV3-2) and TRBJ2-7; 7 bases align to TRBD2. The CDR3 runs 15 residues. Germline V gene data show CDR1 as LGHDT and CDR2 as YNNKEL (reference sequence). V trimming: 4 bases; J trimming: 4 bases; junction bases outside the gene matches: 10. CDR3 protein: CASSPGGSGEYEQYF. The DNA of the CDR3 is TGTGCCAGCAGCCCGGGGGGTAGCGGAGAGTACGAGCAGTACTTC.